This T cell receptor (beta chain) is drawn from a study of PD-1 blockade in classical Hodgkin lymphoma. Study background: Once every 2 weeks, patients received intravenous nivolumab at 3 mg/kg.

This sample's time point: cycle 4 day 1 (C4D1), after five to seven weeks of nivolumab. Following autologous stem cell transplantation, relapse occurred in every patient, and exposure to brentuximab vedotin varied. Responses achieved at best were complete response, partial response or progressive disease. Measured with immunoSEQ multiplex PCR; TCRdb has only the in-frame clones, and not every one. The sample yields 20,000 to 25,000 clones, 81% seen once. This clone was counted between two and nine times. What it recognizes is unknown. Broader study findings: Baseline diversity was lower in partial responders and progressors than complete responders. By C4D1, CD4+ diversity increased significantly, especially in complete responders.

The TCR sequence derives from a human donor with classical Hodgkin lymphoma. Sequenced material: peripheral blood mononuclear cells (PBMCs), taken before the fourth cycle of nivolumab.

CDR3 protein: CASSIGVNTEAFF. The CDR3 nucleotides are TGTGCCAGCAGTATCGGTGTGAACACTGAAGCTTTCTTT. The chain joins TRBV7-8 to TRBJ1-1; no definite D call. The germline V and J ends were trimmed by 6 bases and 0 bases, with 8 bases remaining between them. Germline-derived CDR1 and CDR2 are SGHVS and FQNEAQ. The CDR3 length is 13 residues.